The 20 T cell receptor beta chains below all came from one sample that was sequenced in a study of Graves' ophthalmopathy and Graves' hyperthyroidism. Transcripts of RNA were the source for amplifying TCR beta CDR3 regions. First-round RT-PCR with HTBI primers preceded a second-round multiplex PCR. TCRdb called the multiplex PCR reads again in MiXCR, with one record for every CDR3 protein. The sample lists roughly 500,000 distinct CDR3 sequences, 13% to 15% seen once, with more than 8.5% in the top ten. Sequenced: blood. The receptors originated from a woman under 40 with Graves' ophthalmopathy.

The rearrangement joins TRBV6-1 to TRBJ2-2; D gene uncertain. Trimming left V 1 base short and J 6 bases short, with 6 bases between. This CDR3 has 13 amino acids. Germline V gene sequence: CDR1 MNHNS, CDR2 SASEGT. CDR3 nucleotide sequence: TGTGCCAGCAGTGAAGGTGAAGCCGGGGAGCTGTTTTTT. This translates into CASSEGEAGELFF.

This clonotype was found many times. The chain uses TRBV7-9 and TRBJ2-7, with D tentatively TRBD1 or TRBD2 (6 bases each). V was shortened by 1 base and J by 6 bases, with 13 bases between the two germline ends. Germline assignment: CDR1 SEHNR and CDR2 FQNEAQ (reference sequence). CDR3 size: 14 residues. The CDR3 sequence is CASSLEGGYGEQYF. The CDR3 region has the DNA TGTGCCAGCAGCTTAGAAGGGGGGTACGGCGAGCAGTACTTC.

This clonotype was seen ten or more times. The chain's CDR3 is CAWSFGTGHEAFF. CDR3 bases: TGTGCCTGGAGTTTCGGGACAGGGCATGAAGCTTTCTTT. The chain joins TRBV30 to TRBJ1-1, with 9 bases lining up with TRBD1. The CDR3 is 13 amino acids. Germline V gives CDR1 GTSNPN, CDR2 SVGIG (reference sequence). The junction had 5 bases not matched to a gene; V was cut back by 2 bases and J by 7 bases.

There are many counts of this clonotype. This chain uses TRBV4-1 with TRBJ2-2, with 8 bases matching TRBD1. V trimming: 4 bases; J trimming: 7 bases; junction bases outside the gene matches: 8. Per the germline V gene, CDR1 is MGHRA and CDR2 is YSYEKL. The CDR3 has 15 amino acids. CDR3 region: CASSPADRDGGELFF. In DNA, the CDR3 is TGCGCCAGCAGCCCCGCGGACAGGGACGGCGGGGAGCTGTTTTTT.

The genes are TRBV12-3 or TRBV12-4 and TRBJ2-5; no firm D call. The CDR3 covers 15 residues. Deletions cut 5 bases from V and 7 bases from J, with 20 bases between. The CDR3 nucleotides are TGTGCCAGCAGTAGCGTTGTTACGCCGCCGGGGACCCAGTACTTC. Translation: CASSSVVTPPGTQYF.

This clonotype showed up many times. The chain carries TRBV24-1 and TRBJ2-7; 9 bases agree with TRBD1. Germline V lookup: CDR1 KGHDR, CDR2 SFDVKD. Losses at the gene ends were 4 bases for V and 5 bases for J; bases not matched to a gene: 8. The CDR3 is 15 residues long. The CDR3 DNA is TGTGCCACCAGTGAAACGAGACAGGGGGAAAACGAGCAGTACTTC. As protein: CATSETRQGENEQYF.

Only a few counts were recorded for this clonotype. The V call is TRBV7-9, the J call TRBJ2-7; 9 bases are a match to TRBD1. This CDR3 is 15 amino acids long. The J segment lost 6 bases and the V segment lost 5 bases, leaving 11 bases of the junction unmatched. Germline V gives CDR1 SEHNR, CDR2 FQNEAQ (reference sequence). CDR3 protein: CASSRPGQGIVEQYF. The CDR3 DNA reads TGTGCCAGCAGCCGCCCGGGACAGGGAATTGTCGAGCAGTACTTC.

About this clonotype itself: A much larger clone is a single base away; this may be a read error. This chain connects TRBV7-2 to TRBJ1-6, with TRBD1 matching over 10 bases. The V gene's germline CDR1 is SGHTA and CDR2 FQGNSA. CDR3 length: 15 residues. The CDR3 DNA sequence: TGTGCCAGCAGCCCCGGACAGGGGGGGAATTCACACCTCCACTTT. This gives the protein CASSPGQGGNSHLHF.

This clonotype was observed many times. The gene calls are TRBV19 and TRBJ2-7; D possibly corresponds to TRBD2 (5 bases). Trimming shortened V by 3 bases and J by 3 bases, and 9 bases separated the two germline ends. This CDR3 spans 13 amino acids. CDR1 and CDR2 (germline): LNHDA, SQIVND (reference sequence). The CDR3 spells CASSMRENYEQYF. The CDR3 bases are TGTGCCAGTAGTATGAGGGAAAACTACGAGCAGTACTTC.

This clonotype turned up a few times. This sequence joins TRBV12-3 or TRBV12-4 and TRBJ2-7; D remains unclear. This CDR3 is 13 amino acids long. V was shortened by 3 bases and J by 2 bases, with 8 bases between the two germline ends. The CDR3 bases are TGTGCCAGCAGTTTGGCCAGAACCTACGAGCAGTACTTC. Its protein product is CASSLARTYEQYF.

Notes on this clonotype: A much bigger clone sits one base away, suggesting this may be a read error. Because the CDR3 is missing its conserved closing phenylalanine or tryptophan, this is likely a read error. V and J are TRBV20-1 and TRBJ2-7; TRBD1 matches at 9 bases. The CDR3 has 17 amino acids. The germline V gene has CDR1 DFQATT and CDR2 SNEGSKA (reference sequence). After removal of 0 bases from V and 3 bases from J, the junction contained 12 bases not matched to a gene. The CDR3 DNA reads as TGCAGTGCTAGAGATACCGGGACAGGGTTAGACTTCTACGAGCAGTACTAC. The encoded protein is CSARDTGTGLDFYEQYY.

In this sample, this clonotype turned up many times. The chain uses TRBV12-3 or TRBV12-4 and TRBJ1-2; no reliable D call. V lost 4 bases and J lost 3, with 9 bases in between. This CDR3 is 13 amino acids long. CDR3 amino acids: CASSSSWDYGYTF. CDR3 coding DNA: TGTGCCAGCAGTTCCTCTTGGGACTATGGCTACACCTTC.

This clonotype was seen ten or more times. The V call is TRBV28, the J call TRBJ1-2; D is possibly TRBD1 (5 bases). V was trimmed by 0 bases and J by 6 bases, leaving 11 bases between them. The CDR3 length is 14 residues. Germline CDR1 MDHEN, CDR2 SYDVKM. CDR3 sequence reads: CASSLWRPGNGYTF. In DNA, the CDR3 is TGTGCCAGCAGTTTATGGAGGCCAGGGAATGGCTACACCTTC.

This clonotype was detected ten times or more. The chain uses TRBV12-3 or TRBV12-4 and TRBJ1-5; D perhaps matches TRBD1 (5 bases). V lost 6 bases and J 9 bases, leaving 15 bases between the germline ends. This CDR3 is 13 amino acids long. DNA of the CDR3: TGTGCCAGCAGCAGGGACCCACCAGCGCCCCAGCATTTT. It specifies CASSRDPPAPQHF.

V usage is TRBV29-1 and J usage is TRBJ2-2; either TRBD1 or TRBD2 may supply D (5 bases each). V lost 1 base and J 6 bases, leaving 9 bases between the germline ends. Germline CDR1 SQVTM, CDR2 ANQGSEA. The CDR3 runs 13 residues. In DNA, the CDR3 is TGCAGCGTTGAAGGCTTGGGGGCCGGGGAGCTGTTTTTT. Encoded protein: CSVEGLGAGELFF.

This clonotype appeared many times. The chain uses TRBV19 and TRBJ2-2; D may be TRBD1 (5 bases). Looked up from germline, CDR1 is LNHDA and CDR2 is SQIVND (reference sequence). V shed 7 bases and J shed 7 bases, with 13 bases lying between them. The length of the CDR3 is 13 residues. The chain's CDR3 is CASKSQGDGELFF. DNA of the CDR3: TGTGCCAGTAAATCCCAGGGTGACGGGGAGCTGTTTTTT.

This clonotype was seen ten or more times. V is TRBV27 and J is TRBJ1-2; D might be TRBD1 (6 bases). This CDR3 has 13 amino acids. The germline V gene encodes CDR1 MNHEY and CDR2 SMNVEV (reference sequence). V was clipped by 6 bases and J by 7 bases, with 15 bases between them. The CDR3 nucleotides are TGTGCCAGCAGCAACACAGGGTCTAGTGGCTACACCTTC. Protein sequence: CASSNTGSSGYTF.

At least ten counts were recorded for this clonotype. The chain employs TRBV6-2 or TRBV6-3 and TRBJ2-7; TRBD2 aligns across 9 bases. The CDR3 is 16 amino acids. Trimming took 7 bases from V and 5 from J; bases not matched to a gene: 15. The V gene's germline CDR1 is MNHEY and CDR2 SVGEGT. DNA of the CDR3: TGTGCCAGCACCTCGGTGGGTAGCGGGAGAACCAACGAGCAGTACTTC. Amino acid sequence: CASTSVGSGRTNEQYF.

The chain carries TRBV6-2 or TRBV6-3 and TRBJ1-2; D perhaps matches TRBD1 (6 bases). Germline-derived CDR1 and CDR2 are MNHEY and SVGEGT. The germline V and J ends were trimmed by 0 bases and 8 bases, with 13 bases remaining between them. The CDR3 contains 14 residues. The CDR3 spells CASSYSNGGAGYTF. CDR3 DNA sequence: TGTGCCAGCAGTTACTCGAATGGGGGCGCCGGCTACACCTTC.

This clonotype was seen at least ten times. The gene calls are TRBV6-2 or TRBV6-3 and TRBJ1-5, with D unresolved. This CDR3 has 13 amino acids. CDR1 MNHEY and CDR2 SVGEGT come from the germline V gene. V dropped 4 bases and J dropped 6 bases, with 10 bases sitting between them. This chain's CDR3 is CASSWAEGQPQHF. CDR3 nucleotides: TGTGCCAGCAGTTGGGCGGAAGGTCAGCCCCAGCATTTT.